What follows are 29 T cell receptor beta chains derived from one specimen sequenced in a study of CD4 T cells in relation to SARS-CoV-2 and coronaviruses. CD4+ T cells from unexposed donors were obtained before the COVID-19 pandemic (2011-2018). After about ten days of culture, CD4+ T cells were isolated. Some clones are missing from TCRdb's copy, which holds only in-frame ones; the method was immunoSEQ multiplex PCR. The table includes about 16,000 clones, more than 75% detected once. No antigens are known for them. Sequenced input: CD4+ T cells from PBMCs, cultured in vitro. The receptors stem from a human donor in good health.

The gene calls are TRBV19 and TRBJ1-5; D is unresolved. Between the trimmed V and J ends, which lost 5 bases and 0 bases, there was a span of 20 bases. Per the germline V gene, CDR1 is LNHDA and CDR2 is SQIVND (reference sequence). This CDR3 spans 18 amino acids. CDR3 nucleotides: TGTGCCAGTAGTCCGCGGATAGCCGCGGAGGGTAGCAATCAGCCCCAGCATTTT. It translates to CASSPRIAAEGSNQPQHF.

Only a few counts were recorded for this clone. The genes are TRBV27 and TRBJ1-2, with 10 bases lining up with TRBD1. CDR1 is MNHEY and CDR2 is SMNVEV in the germline V gene (reference sequence). The V gene end was trimmed by 3 bases and the J gene end by 3 bases; junction bases not matched to a gene: 4. This CDR3 has 15 amino acids. CDR3 in DNA: TGTGCCAGCAGTTTGGTAGGGACAGGGGACTATGGCTACACCTTC. The encoded protein is CASSLVGTGDYGYTF.

This sequence joins TRBV27 and TRBJ2-5; tentative D call: TRBD2 (5 bases). CDR3 size: 15 residues. V was cut by 6 bases and J by 5 bases, with 19 bases left in between. The germline CDR1 and CDR2 sequences are MNHEY and SMNVEV (reference sequence). CDR3 loop: CASSLREGARETQYF. The CDR3 DNA follows: TGTGCCAGCAGCCTCCGCGAGGGAGCTCGGGAGACCCAGTACTTC.

V and J are TRBV10-3 and TRBJ2-7; maybe TRBD1 (5 bases). There are 13 residues in the CDR3. Trimming took off 4 bases at V and 2 bases at J, with 9 bases between the two ends. From germline, CDR1 is ENHRY and CDR2 SYGVKD. The chain's CDR3 is CAISGGGAYEQYF. For the CDR3, the DNA is TGTGCCATCAGTGGGGGCGGAGCCTACGAGCAGTACTTC.

CDR3 sequence reads: CASSQTSANTGELFF. The CDR3 DNA reads TGTGCCAGTAGCCAGACTAGCGCAAACACCGGGGAGCTGTTTTTT. This chain links TRBV19 with TRBJ2-2; 8 bases map to TRBD2. Germline V gives CDR1 LNHDA, CDR2 SQIVND (reference sequence). This CDR3 has 15 amino acids. J was trimmed by 2 bases and V by 6 bases; bases with no gene match: 5.

The chain combines TRBV27 with TRBJ2-1; 7 positions match TRBD2. The J segment lost 2 bases and the V segment lost 6 bases, leaving 10 bases of the junction unmatched. CDR1 MNHEY and CDR2 SMNVEV come from the germline V gene (reference sequence). This CDR3 has 16 amino acids. In DNA form, the CDR3 reads TGTGCCAGCAGCGTTAGCGGGCAGGTACCCTACAATGAGCAGTTCTTC. Its translation: CASSVSGQVPYNEQFF.

The chain links TRBV29-1 to TRBJ2-7; no reliable D call. CDR3 size: 12 residues. From germline, CDR1 is SQVTM and CDR2 ANQGSEA. Trimming stripped 4 bases from V and 0 bases from J, with 7 bases between. CDR3 loop: CSVGSSSYEQYF. DNA of the CDR3: TGCAGCGTTGGCAGCAGCTCCTACGAGCAGTACTTC.

This clone occurred a few times. The chain couples TRBV19 to TRBJ1-2; 12 bases align to TRBD1. V was pared by 7 bases and J by 9 bases, with 18 bases of the junction left unmatched. CDR1 and CDR2 (germline): LNHDA, SQIVND (reference sequence). The CDR3 totals 17 residues. CDR3: CASNSGTGGGRSVSYTF. CDR3 DNA sequence: TGTGCCAGTAACTCCGGGACAGGGGGCGGTCGGTCAGTGAGCTACACCTTC.

This clone appeared a few times. This sequence joins TRBV7-3 and TRBJ2-2; D is undetermined. The CDR3 length is 14 residues. Per germline, CDR1 SGHTA and CDR2 FQGTGA. Trimming took 5 bases from V and 0 from J, leaving 7 bases between them. CDR3 DNA: TGTGCCAGCAGCCCACAATCGAACACCGGGGAGCTGTTTTTT. Its protein product is CASSPQSNTGELFF.

The chain is built from TRBV19 and TRBJ1-2, with TRBD1 matching 7 bases. The CDR3 is made up of 15 amino acids. Germline trimming cut 5 bases from V and 0 bases from J; bases unmatched to any gene: 6. Germline V CDR1 and CDR2: LNHDA, SQIVND (reference sequence). The CDR3 spells CASSAGGASNYGYTF. The CDR3 nucleotides are TGTGCCAGTAGTGCAGGGGGTGCCTCTAACTATGGCTACACCTTC.

The genes are TRBV9 and TRBJ2-1; a possible D gene is TRBD2 (6 bases). The V gene lost 3 bases and the J gene lost 4 bases, with 11 bases spanning the gap. Looked up from germline, CDR1 is SGDLS and CDR2 is YYNGEE. The CDR3 sequence is 14 residues long. CDR3 residues: CASSDGTRYNEQFF. CDR3 DNA: TGTGCCAGCAGCGACGGGACTCGGTACAATGAGCAGTTCTTC.

The chain is built from TRBV6-1 and TRBJ2-7; 7 positions agree with TRBD2. J lost 11 bases, V lost 3 bases, and 10 bases had no gene match. This CDR3 has 13 residues. CDR1 and CDR2 (germline): MNHNS, SASEGT. CDR3 sequence: CASSDIGREIKYF. DNA for the CDR3: TGTGCCAGCAGTGATATCGGGCGGGAGATCAAGTACTTC.

This sequence joins TRBV29-1 and TRBJ1-2; no clear D. V lost 8 bases and J lost 3, with 16 bases in between. The CDR3 covers 13 residues. Looked up from germline, CDR1 is SQVTM and CDR2 is ANQGSEA. CDR3 in amino acids: CSLLPDGDYGYTF. CDR3 nucleotides: TGCAGCCTTTTACCGGACGGCGACTATGGCTACACCTTC.

This chain uses TRBV5-6 with TRBJ2-5; no clear D gene. CDR3 length: 11 residues. V lost 4 bases to trimming and J lost 4 bases, with 5 bases between them. Germline loops: CDR1 SGHDT, CDR2 YYEEEE. The CDR3 region is CASSLVETQYF. The DNA for the CDR3 is TGTGCCAGCAGCCTAGTAGAGACCCAGTACTTC.

This chain joins TRBV4-1 and TRBJ2-5; TRBD2 might be the D (6 bases). The CDR3 is made up of 15 amino acids. V was clipped by 2 bases and J by 1 base, with 11 bases between them. Germline assignment: CDR1 MGHRA and CDR2 YSYEKL. Written as DNA, the CDR3 is TGCGCCAGCAGCCAAAATCGGAGGGCCCAAGAGACCCAGTACTTC. It translates to CASSQNRRAQETQYF.

The rearrangement links TRBV28 to TRBJ1-4; the D gene is possibly TRBD1 (5 bases). Germline assignment: CDR1 MDHEN and CDR2 SYDVKM. This CDR3 is built from 16 residues. The ends were cut back, 7 bases at V and 8 bases at J, with 23 bases in the middle. The CDR3 loop is CASTPSLGVSREKLFF. The CDR3 region has the DNA TGTGCCAGCACCCCCTCGTTGGGGGTTTCCCGCGAAAAACTGTTTTTT.

The chain couples TRBV29-1 to TRBJ2-2, with TRBD1 matching 9 bases. The J segment lost 6 bases and the V segment lost 7 bases, leaving 9 bases of the junction unmatched. The germline CDR1 and CDR2 sequences are SQVTM and ANQGSEA. This CDR3 is 14 amino acids long. CDR3: CSADRGPGPGELFF. The CDR3 coding sequence is TGCAGCGCGGACAGGGGCCCGGGACCCGGGGAGCTGTTTTTT.

The chain links TRBV19 to TRBJ1-5; D perhaps matches TRBD1 (6 bases). The germline CDR1 and CDR2 sequences are LNHDA and SQIVND (reference sequence). Trimming took off 3 bases at V and 9 bases at J, with 15 bases between the two ends. This CDR3 region has 14 residues. In DNA, the CDR3 is TGTGCCAGTAGTATGGGCCAGGGGCTTGGGCCCCAGCATTTT. The encoded protein is CASSMGQGLGPQHF.

V and J are TRBV18 and TRBJ1-4; D is undetermined. V was trimmed by 2 bases and J by 1 base, leaving 17 bases between them. Germline V lookup: CDR1 KGHSH, CDR2 LQKENI. The CDR3 is made up of 18 amino acids. The DNA for the CDR3 is TGTGCCAGCTCACCATCAAACGGACGGGCAGTAACTAATGAAAAACTGTTTTTT. This codes for CASSPSNGRAVTNEKLFF.

The V call is TRBV3-1 (or the pseudogene TRBV3-2), the J call TRBJ2-5; D is uncertain. The V and J ends lost 2 bases and 5 bases respectively, with 6 bases between them. This CDR3 spans 12 amino acids. Germline loops: CDR1 LGHDT, CDR2 YNNKEL (reference sequence). CDR3 coding DNA: TGTGCCAGCAGCCAAATCCGGGAGACCCAGTACTTC. This gives the protein CASSQIRETQYF.

The chain links TRBV7-9 to TRBJ1-4; D unresolved. The CDR3 sequence is 10 residues long. Germline assignment: CDR1 SEHNR and CDR2 FQNEAQ (reference sequence). The V gene lost 8 bases and the J gene lost 12 bases, with 10 bases spanning the gap. The CDR3 DNA reads TGTGCCAGCTCAGAGACGGAACTGTTTTTT. Protein sequence: CASSETELFF.

V is TRBV13 and J is TRBJ2-7; 7 bases agree with TRBD1. Trimming at V came to 5 bases and at J to 5 bases, leaving 9 bases not matched to a gene. The CDR3 contains 14 residues. CDR1 and CDR2 from the germline V gene are PRHDT and FYEKMQ (reference sequence). CDR3 bases: TGTGCCAGCAGCCGTACAGACAGGGACCACGAGCAGTACTTC. It yields the protein CASSRTDRDHEQYF.

This sequence joins TRBV2 and TRBJ1-5; 10 bases align to TRBD1. V gave up 8 bases and J gave up 6 bases; unmatched junction bases: 7. The CDR3 covers 14 residues. Germline V gives CDR1 SNHLY, CDR2 FYNNEI. This CDR3 is CASCCDRGRQPQHF. The CDR3 DNA reads TGTGCCAGCTGCTGCGACAGGGGGCGTCAGCCCCAGCATTTT.

The DNA for the CDR3 is TGTGCCTGGGCCCGGGGAGGGAGCCGCAGGGGCTACACCTTC. Translation gives CAWARGGSRRGYTF. The gene calls are TRBV30 and TRBJ1-2; no firm D call. This CDR3 is 14 amino acids long. Germline V gene sequence: CDR1 GTSNPN, CDR2 SVGIG (reference sequence). The V end lost 5 bases, the J end lost 8 bases, and 21 bases lay between the germline ends.

V usage is TRBV19 and J usage is TRBJ1-2; D is undetermined. Looked up from germline, CDR1 is LNHDA and CDR2 is SQIVND (reference sequence). Deletions cut 8 bases from V and 4 bases from J, with 5 bases between. There are 10 residues in the CDR3. In DNA, the CDR3 is TGTGCCAGTGGAACCTATGGCTACACCTTC. Protein sequence: CASGTYGYTF.

The rearrangement uses TRBV24-1 and TRBJ2-3, with 8 positions matching TRBD1. This CDR3 is 18 amino acids long. The J segment lost 1 base and the V segment lost 1 base, leaving 9 bases of the junction unmatched. Per the germline V gene, CDR1 is KGHDR and CDR2 is SFDVKD. Here the CDR3 reads CATSDFVGTGVRTDTQYF. CDR3 sequence (DNA): TGTGCCACCAGTGATTTTGTCGGGACAGGAGTTCGCACAGATACGCAGTATTTT.

The DNA of the CDR3 is TGTGCCACCAGCAGATCAACAGGGACTTCACCCCTCCACTTT. Its protein is CATSRSTGTSPLHF. The chain combines TRBV15 with TRBJ1-6; a possible D gene is TRBD1 (6 bases). CDR3 length equals 14 residues. Per germline, CDR1 LNHNV and CDR2 YYDKDF (reference sequence). The germline V and J ends were trimmed by 2 bases and 9 bases, with 11 bases remaining between them.

In this sample, this clone turned up once. The J gene is TRBJ2-3, the V gene TRBV3-1 (or the pseudogene TRBV3-2), with unresolved D. The CDR3 is 13 residues long. V lost 4 bases and J lost 0, with 5 bases in between. Per germline, CDR1 LGHDT and CDR2 YNNKEL (reference sequence). Here the CDR3 DNA reads TGTGCCAGCAGCCCCTCAAGCACAGATACGCAGTATTTT. Its protein product is CASSPSSTDTQYF.

The rearrangement links TRBV12-3 or TRBV12-4 to TRBJ2-3; the D is unclear. V was pared by 6 bases and J by 2 bases, with 6 bases between. The CDR3 has 12 residues. The CDR3 nucleotides are TGTGCCAGCAGACCTACCACAGATACGCAGTATTTT. Translating it yields CASRPTTDTQYF.